This T cell receptor beta chain emerged from a study of cytotoxic CD8 clonotypes in ibrutinib-treated CLL. Study overall: Investigators reported some 24 partial and 2 complete responses; after median approximately 63 months, approximately 15 patients remained remitted and approximately twelve progressed. An average of around 260,000 productive templates and some 100,000 productive rearrangements was obtained per sample.

Study-level findings and limits: Sustained-remission and progressing patients had unequal sampling times.

This clone was seen once. Its antigen is as yet unknown. Trimming removed 5 bases from V and 0 bases from J; junction bases left unmatched: 5. Per germline, CDR1 KGHSH and CDR2 LQKENI. The CDR3 consists of 16 residues. TCRdb keeps only in-frame clones here, not all; method: immunoSEQ multiplex PCR. The sample carries about 160,000 clones, over 65% recorded once. The receptor comes from a human donor with chronic lymphocytic leukemia. V is TRBV18 and J is TRBJ2-5; 11 bases are shared with TRBD2. The sequenced sample was PBMCs, obtained after 12 months of ibrutinib treatment. The CDR3 DNA reads as TGTGCCAGCTCAGGGACTAGCGGACGGTACCAAGAGACCCAGTACTTC. Encoded protein: CASSGTSGRYQETQYF. The complete variable domain, with remaining parts taken from reference TRBV18 and TRBJ2-5, reads NAGVMQNPRHLVRRRGQEARLRCSPMKGHSHVYWYRQLPEEGLKFMVYLQKENIIDESGMPKERFSAEFPKEGPSILRIQQVVRGDSAAYFCASSGTSGRYQETQYFGPGTRLLVL.